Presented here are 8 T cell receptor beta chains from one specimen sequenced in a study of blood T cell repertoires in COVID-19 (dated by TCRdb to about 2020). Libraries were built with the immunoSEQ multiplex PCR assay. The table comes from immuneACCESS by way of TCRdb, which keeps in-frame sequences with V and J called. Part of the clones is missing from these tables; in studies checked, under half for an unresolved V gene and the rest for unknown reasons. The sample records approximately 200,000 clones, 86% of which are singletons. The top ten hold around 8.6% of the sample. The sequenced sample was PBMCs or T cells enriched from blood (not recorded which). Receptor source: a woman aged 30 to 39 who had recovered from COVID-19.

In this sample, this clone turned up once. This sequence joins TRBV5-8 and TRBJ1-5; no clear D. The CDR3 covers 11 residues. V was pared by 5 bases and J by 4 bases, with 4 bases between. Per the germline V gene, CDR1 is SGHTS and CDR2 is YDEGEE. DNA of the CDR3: TGTGCCAGCAGTCGTAATCAGCCCCAGCATTTT. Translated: CASSRNQPQHF.

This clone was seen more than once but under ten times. The CDR3 protein is CASSLGSGAGQETQYF. CDR3 DNA sequence: TGTGCCAGCAGCTTAGGGAGCGGGGCAGGGCAAGAGACCCAGTACTTC. J is TRBJ2-5 and V is TRBV5-4; 7 nucleotides match TRBD2. Germline V gene data show CDR1 as SGHNT and CDR2 as YYREEE (reference sequence). The CDR3 has 16 residues. V dropped 2 bases and J dropped 2; count of bases not matched to a gene: 9.

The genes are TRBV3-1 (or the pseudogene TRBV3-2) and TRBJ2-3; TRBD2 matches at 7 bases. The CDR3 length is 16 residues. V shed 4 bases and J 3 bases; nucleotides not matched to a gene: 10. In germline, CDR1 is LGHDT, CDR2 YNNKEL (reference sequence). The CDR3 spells CASSPWGGVGTDTQYF. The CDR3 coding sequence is TGTGCCAGCAGCCCCTGGGGGGGTGTGGGTACAGATACGCAGTATTTT.

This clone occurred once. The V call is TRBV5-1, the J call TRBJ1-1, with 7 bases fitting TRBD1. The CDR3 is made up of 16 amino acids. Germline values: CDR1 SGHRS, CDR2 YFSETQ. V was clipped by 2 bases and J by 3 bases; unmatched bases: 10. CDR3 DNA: TGCGCCAGCAGCTTTAGACAGGGTGGTAGGGACACTGAAGCTTTCTTT. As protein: CASSFRQGGRDTEAFF. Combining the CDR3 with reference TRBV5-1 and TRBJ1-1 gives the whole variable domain KAGVTQTPRYLIKTRGQQVTLSCSPISGHRSVSWYQQTPGQGLQFLFEYFSETQRNKGNFPGRFSGRQFSNSRSEMNVSTLELGDSALYLCASSFRQGGRDTEAFFGQGTRLTVV.

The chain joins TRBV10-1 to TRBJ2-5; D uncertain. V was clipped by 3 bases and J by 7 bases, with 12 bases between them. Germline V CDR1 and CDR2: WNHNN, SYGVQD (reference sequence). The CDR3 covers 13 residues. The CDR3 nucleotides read TGCGCCAGCAGTGATTTCCCTACCGGGACCCAGTACTTC. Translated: CASSDFPTGTQYF.

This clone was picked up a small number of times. The CDR3 region has the DNA TGCGCCAGCAGTCGGGACACAGGGGGGTCCAGCACTGAAGCTTTCTTT. It encodes CASSRDTGGSSTEAFF. The rearrangement joins TRBV5-1 to TRBJ1-1; TRBD1 matches 8 bases. After removal of 5 bases from V and 4 bases from J, the junction contained 13 bases not matched to a gene. The CDR3 covers 16 residues. Germline CDR1 reads SGHRS; CDR2 reads YFSETQ.

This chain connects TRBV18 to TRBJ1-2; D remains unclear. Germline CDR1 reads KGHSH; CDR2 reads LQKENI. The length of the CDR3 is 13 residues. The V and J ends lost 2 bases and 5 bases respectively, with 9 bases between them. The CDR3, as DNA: TGTGCCAGCTCACCATCCGGGGAGTATGGCTACACCTTC. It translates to CASSPSGEYGYTF.

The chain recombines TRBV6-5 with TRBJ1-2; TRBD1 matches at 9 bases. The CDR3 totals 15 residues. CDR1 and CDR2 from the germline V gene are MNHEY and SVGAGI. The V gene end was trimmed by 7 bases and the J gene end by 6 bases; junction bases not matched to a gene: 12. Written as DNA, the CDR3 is TGTGCCAGCATCGAAATCGGACAGGGGATTCATGGCTACACCTTC. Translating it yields CASIEIGQGIHGYTF.